This T cell receptor (beta chain) stems from a study of shared clonotypes between healthy human individuals. On the study more broadly: Three plates were used per donor for CD4 naive, three for CD4 memory, two for CD8 naive and one for CD8 memory.

Original processing notes: ImmunoSEQ output held junction-only sequences without quality scores, so filtering differed. Sequencing used immunoSEQ multiplex PCR; TCRdb keeps in-frame clones, though not all of them. V and J calls and clone size come straight from that table; D and trimming were deduced from the DNA. The sample lists about 2.4 million clones; approximately 90% were seen once. Worth noting for this clone: Its matching antigen is unknown.

The CDR3 spans 14 residues. Study conclusions and caveats: Rarefaction showed sorted-subset sequencing was incomplete despite large depth. When compared with the clonotypes that were shared by all four sorted-subset donors, the non-shared clonotypes turned out to have lower generation probabilities.

This chain joins TRBV12-2 and TRBJ2-7; the D call in the table, TRBD2, was not verified against the DNA. TRBV12-2 is designated a pseudogene. The sequencing sample was made of naive CD4+ T cells sorted from blood. Described subset: CD45RA+ positively selected. The clonotype was recovered from a man aged 18 to 35 in good health. DNA of the CDR3: TGTGCAAGTCGCTTAGGCCCCATAGCCTACGAGCAGTACTTC. The encoded protein is CASRLGPIAYEQYF.